The 20 T cell receptor beta chains presented below share a single source sample, sequenced in a study of shared clonotypes between healthy human individuals (TCRdb year 2020). CD8 naive samples were obtained by positive selection for CCR7 among CD45RO-negative cells, yielding a CD45RA+CCR7+ population from which TemRA cells were excluded. Library preparation used the immunoSEQ multiplex PCR assay. The clones in this table, taken by TCRdb from immuneACCESS, are in-frame only. Not every clone is retained; where verified, under half of the shortfall comes from an unresolved V gene, and the cause of the rest is unknown. The sample profile shows 1.5 million to 2.5 million clones; just under 95% of them were found once. In total, the top ten clones hold more than 0.95% of the sample. Material: naive CD8+ T cells sorted from blood. The cell subset or site label, as the study defines it: CD45RA+CCR7+. The receptors were gathered from a man aged 18 to 29 in good health.

This chain connects TRBV7-9 to TRBJ2-7, with TRBD1 identical over 8 bases. Germline V gene data show CDR1 as SEHNR and CDR2 as FQNEAQ (reference sequence). The J segment lost 3 bases and the V segment lost 5 bases, leaving 12 bases of the junction unmatched. The CDR3 spans 16 residues. Here the CDR3 reads CASSALVTGGHYEQYF. The CDR3 region has the DNA TGTGCCAGCAGCGCCTTGGTTACAGGGGGTCACTACGAGCAGTACTTC.

The V call is TRBV7-9, the J call TRBJ2-1; 12 nucleotides line up with TRBD2. From germline, CDR1 is SEHNR and CDR2 FQNEAQ (reference sequence). The ends lost 1 base at V and 8 bases at J; junction bases unmatched: 3. This CDR3 is 15 amino acids long. CDR3 DNA sequence: TGTGCCAGCAGCTTAGGACTAGCGGGGGAGCATGAGCAGTTCTTC. Amino acid sequence: CASSLGLAGEHEQFF.

Comment on this clone: The sample contains more than one DNA sequence encoding this CDR3. The chain carries TRBV6-1 and TRBJ2-4; D uncertain. The ends were cut back, 1 base at V and 0 bases at J, with 7 bases in the middle. This CDR3 has 15 amino acids. From germline, CDR1 is MNHNS and CDR2 SASEGT. DNA of the CDR3: TGTGCCAGCAGTGAAGTAGGGTTAGCCAAAAACATTCAGTACTTC. It translates to CASSEVGLAKNIQYF.

The rearrangement uses TRBV4-1 and TRBJ2-7, with D hard to call. Germline V lookup: CDR1 MGHRA, CDR2 YSYEKL. V lost 2 bases and J lost 2, with 13 bases in between. CDR3 length: 15 amino acids. CDR3 in amino acids: CASSQFSLPAYEQYF. CDR3 DNA: TGCGCCAGCAGCCAATTTTCTCTACCAGCCTACGAGCAGTACTTC.

This sequence joins TRBV11-2 and TRBJ1-6, with D tentatively TRBD1 (5 bases). Trimming took 2 bases from V and 8 from J, leaving 10 bases between them. Germline V CDR1 and CDR2: SGHAT, FQNNGV. CDR3 length: 14 amino acids. CDR3 loop: CASSLWGVDSPLHF. DNA for the CDR3: TGTGCCAGCAGCTTATGGGGGGTTGATTCACCCCTCCACTTT.

The rearrangement links TRBV29-1 to TRBJ2-5, with a tentative D call TRBD2 (7 bases). From germline, CDR1 is SQVTM and CDR2 ANQGSEA. The CDR3 extends over 16 amino acids. Trimming left V 1 base short and J 4 bases short, with 19 bases between. The CDR3 coding sequence is TGCAGCGTTGAAGTAGACCTTCGGGGGGCCGGAGAGACCCAGTACTTC. Protein: CSVEVDLRGAGETQYF.

The chain is built from TRBV19 and TRBJ1-2; 11 bases align to TRBD1. V shed 9 bases, J shed 7 bases, and the junction held 13 bases outside the gene matches. In germline, CDR1 is LNHDA, CDR2 SQIVND (reference sequence). This CDR3 has 15 residues. For the CDR3, the DNA is TGTGCCAGCTCTCTTGGGACAGGGGGTGAAGGTGGCTACACCTTC. Translating gives CASSLGTGGEGGYTF.

As regards this clone: Other DNA sequences from this sample encode an identical CDR3 as well. The CDR3 protein is CASSHPPAGNTEAFF. The CDR3 region has the DNA TGTGCCAGCAGTCACCCCCCGGCGGGGAACACTGAAGCTTTCTTT. This chain uses TRBV6-5 with TRBJ1-1, with D hard to call. CDR1 is MNHEY and CDR2 is SVGAGI in the germline V gene. The V gene lost 5 bases and the J gene lost 1 base, with 14 bases spanning the gap. CDR3 length: 15 residues.

As for this clone: Other DNA sequences in the same sample also yield this CDR3. The chain carries TRBV4-1 and TRBJ2-7, with unresolved D. The CDR3 has 14 amino acids. Germline assignment: CDR1 MGHRA and CDR2 YSYEKL. V lost 0 bases, J lost 2 bases, and 8 bases lay in between. CDR3 in amino acids: CASSQEQRTYEQYF. The CDR3 DNA reads TGCGCCAGCAGCCAAGAACAACGAACCTACGAGCAGTACTTC.

CDR3: CASSLVGPGPYNEQFF. The CDR3 DNA is TGTGCCAGCAGTTTAGTCGGCCCAGGTCCCTACAATGAGCAGTTCTTC. This chain links TRBV27 with TRBJ2-1, with D hard to call. This CDR3 has 16 residues. V was pared by 2 bases and J by 2 bases, with 13 bases between. Germline values: CDR1 MNHEY, CDR2 SMNVEV (reference sequence).

The chain joins TRBV9 to TRBJ2-7; 7 nucleotides match TRBD1. This CDR3 is 13 amino acids long. Germline loops: CDR1 SGDLS, CDR2 YYNGEE. The junction had 4 bases not matched to a gene; V was cut back by 2 bases and J by 5 bases. As DNA, the CDR3 is TGTGCCAGCAGCGTGACAGGGATCGACGAGCAGTACTTC. As protein: CASSVTGIDEQYF.

The chain has TRBV14 and TRBJ2-5; D is undetermined. The germline V and J ends were trimmed by 4 bases and 3 bases, with 6 bases remaining between them. Looked up from germline, CDR1 is SGHDN and CDR2 is FVKESK. The CDR3 has 12 residues. CDR3 sequence reads: CASSPAEETQYF. The CDR3 DNA is TGTGCCAGCAGCCCGGCGGAAGAGACCCAGTACTTC.

Of note for this clone: The sample has other DNA sequences that encode this CDR3 too. This chain uses TRBV4-3 with TRBJ2-3; unclear D gene. The germline CDR1 and CDR2 sequences are LGHNA and YSLEER. CDR3 length equals 15 residues. The ends were cut back, 4 bases at V and 0 bases at J, with 11 bases in the middle. CDR3 in DNA: TGCGCCAGCAGCCGCCTAACCTCTAGCACAGATACGCAGTATTTT. Translated, it gives CASSRLTSSTDTQYF.

V is TRBV10-2 and J is TRBJ2-7; 8 bases fit TRBD2. CDR1 and CDR2 (germline): WSHSY, SAAADI. The CDR3 consists of 15 residues. The V gene end was trimmed by 2 bases and the J gene end by 4 bases; junction bases not matched to a gene: 7. The CDR3 region is CASSETSGGRYEQYF. The CDR3 DNA sequence: TGCGCCAGCAGTGAGACTAGCGGCGGCCGGTACGAGCAGTACTTC.

This clone is a singleton in its sample. Other DNA sequences from this sample encode an identical CDR3 as well. The rearrangement uses TRBV27 and TRBJ1-1; D is uncertain. This CDR3 contains 13 residues. Germline V gene sequence: CDR1 MNHEY, CDR2 SMNVEV (reference sequence). V shed 5 bases and J shed 0 bases, with 7 bases lying between them. The CDR3 nucleotides read TGTGCCAGCAGTCTCGTATTGAACACTGAAGCTTTCTTT. Translation gives CASSLVLNTEAFF.

This clone showed up just once. CDR3 sequence reads: CASSPGGGMNEQFF. The CDR3 bases are TGTGCCAGCTCACCAGGAGGGGGGATGAATGAGCAGTTCTTC. The chain couples TRBV18 to TRBJ2-1, with D perhaps being TRBD1 or TRBD2 (6 bases each). CDR1 KGHSH and CDR2 LQKENI come from the germline V gene. Trimming stripped 2 bases from V and 7 bases from J, with 12 bases between. This CDR3 is built from 14 residues.

Concerning this clone: The same CDR3 is also encoded by other DNA sequences in this sample. The rearrangement joins TRBV2 to TRBJ2-7, with D tentatively TRBD1 (6 bases). Per germline, CDR1 SNHLY and CDR2 FYNNEI. The CDR3 has 13 residues. V was shortened by 3 bases and J by 3 bases, with 9 bases between the two germline ends. CDR3 in amino acids: CASSEGASYEQYF. The CDR3 DNA reads as TGTGCCAGCAGTGAGGGGGCGAGCTACGAGCAGTACTTC.

The V call is TRBV10-3, the J call TRBJ1-2; D uncertain. Trimming removed 4 bases at V and 0 bases at J, with 12 bases between. In germline, CDR1 is ENHRY, CDR2 SYGVKD. This CDR3 is built from 15 residues. CDR3 DNA sequence: TGTGCCATCAGTGCCAGGCAAGGCGCTAACTATGGCTACACCTTC. It is translated as CAISARQGANYGYTF.

This clone occurred once. The rearrangement uses TRBV7-9 and TRBJ2-7, with 8 positions matching TRBD1. Germline V lookup: CDR1 SEHNR, CDR2 FQNEAQ (reference sequence). After removal of 5 bases from V and 3 bases from J, the junction contained 15 bases not matched to a gene. The CDR3 covers 17 residues. The chain's CDR3 is CASSPYRGSLLGYEQYF. The CDR3 DNA reads as TGTGCCAGCAGCCCGTACAGGGGGTCGTTGTTAGGCTACGAGCAGTACTTC.

The V and J genes are TRBV6-5 and TRBJ1-4; no clear D. The CDR3 extends over 14 amino acids. Trimming took off 1 base at V and 12 bases at J, with 15 bases between the two ends. Germline V gene data show CDR1 as MNHEY and CDR2 as SVGAGI. In nucleotides, the CDR3 is TGTGCCAGCAGTTACTTGGGCAAAACGACTGAACTGTTTTTT. It is translated as CASSYLGKTTELFF.